These 30 T cell receptor beta chains originate from one sample sequenced in a study of T cell responses to AZD1222 COVID-19 vaccine. Measured with immunoSEQ multiplex PCR; TCRdb has only the in-frame clones, and not every one. The profile shows 180,000 or so clones, 85% to 90% of them singletons. Sequenced material: peripheral blood, taken 28 days after the second dose of the MenACWY control vaccine. Source of these receptors: an adult who received the MenACWY meningococcal vaccine as a control.

The V and J genes are TRBV25-1 and TRBJ2-6; D gene unclear. The length of the CDR3 is 15 residues. The germline gives CDR1 MGHDK, CDR2 SYGVNS. Trimming cost V 6 bases and J 3 bases, with 12 bases left between them. The CDR3 nucleotides read TGTGCCAGCAGCGGTACTTTTGGTGGGGCCAACGTCCTGACTTTC. This gives the protein CASSGTFGGANVLTF. The whole variable domain, filled in from reference TRBV25-1 and TRBJ2-6, reads EADIYQTPRYLVIGTGKKITLECSQTMGHDKMYWYQQDPGMELHLIHYSYGVNSTEKGDLSSESTVSRIRTEHFPLTLESARPSHTSQYLCASSGTFGGANVLTFGAGSRLTVL.

The chain joins TRBV28 to TRBJ1-5, with 9 bases matching TRBD1. Germline loops: CDR1 MDHEN, CDR2 SYDVKM. V lost 6 bases and J lost 7; bases outside the gene matches: 7. This CDR3 has 14 residues. This CDR3 is CASSRTGGGQPQHF. Here the CDR3 DNA reads TGTGCCAGCAGCCGAACAGGGGGCGGACAGCCCCAGCATTTT.

The rearrangement joins TRBV10-3 to TRBJ1-2; D is unresolved. Trimming shortened V by 6 bases and J by 2 bases, and 16 bases separated the two germline ends. Germline CDR1 reads ENHRY; CDR2 reads SYGVKD. This CDR3 spans 15 amino acids. CDR3 sequence: CAISVTEIPNYGYTF. CDR3 sequence (DNA): TGTGCCATCAGCGTTACTGAAATACCGAACTATGGCTACACCTTC.

The genes are TRBV30 and TRBJ2-7; D assignment may be TRBD1 or TRBD2 (6 bases each). This CDR3 spans 13 amino acids. Trimming cost V 4 bases and J 8 bases, with 18 bases left between them. CDR1 is GTSNPN and CDR2 is SVGIG in the germline V gene (reference sequence). The CDR3 sequence: CAWKYEGEAQQYF. The CDR3 DNA is TGTGCCTGGAAATATGAGGGGGAGGCCCAGCAGTACTTC. The full variable domain, rest sourced from reference TRBV30 and TRBJ2-7, is SQTIHQWPATLVQPVGSPLSLECTVEGTSNPNLYWYRQAAGRGLQLLFYSVGIGQISSEVPQNLSASRPQDRQFILSSKKLLLSDSGFYLCAWKYEGEAQQYFGPGTRLTVT.

V and J are TRBV5-1 and TRBJ2-3; TRBD1 aligns across 7 bases. Per the germline V gene, CDR1 is SGHRS and CDR2 is YFSETQ. This CDR3 spans 15 amino acids. V lost 6 bases, J lost 0 bases, and 7 bases stayed unmatched. The CDR3 protein is CASTTTGSSTDTQYF. CDR3 coding DNA: TGCGCCAGCACCACGACAGGGTCCAGCACAGATACGCAGTATTTT.

The chain recombines TRBV19 with TRBJ2-7; 11 bases align to TRBD2. The CDR3 is 12 residues long. The germline V gene encodes CDR1 LNHDA and CDR2 SQIVND (reference sequence). Trimming cost V 6 bases and J 5 bases; bases outside gene matches: 0. The CDR3 protein is CASRTSGDEQYF. CDR3 sequence (DNA): TGTGCCAGTAGGACTAGCGGGGACGAGCAGTACTTC.

The sample holds one count of this clone. This rearrangement joins TRBV19 to TRBJ2-7; D remains ambiguous. Trimming removed 2 bases from V and 4 bases from J, with 6 bases in between. The CDR3 runs to 12 residues. Germline CDR1 LNHDA, CDR2 SQIVND (reference sequence). CDR3 amino acids: CASSINRYEQYF. CDR3 bases: TGTGCCAGTAGTATAAACCGGTACGAGCAGTACTTC. The full variable domain, in which reference TRBV19 and TRBJ2-7 provide the parts outside the CDR3, is DGGITQSPKYLFRKEGQNVTLSCEQNLNHDAMYWYRQDPGQGLRLIYYSQIVNDFQKGDIAEGYSVSREKKESFPLTVTSAQKNPTAFYLCASSINRYEQYFGPGTRLTVT.

Notes on this clone: Other nucleotide sequences in the sample specify the same CDR3. The chain links TRBV28 to TRBJ2-7; 9 bases map to TRBD1. With V trimmed by 6 bases and J by 0 bases, 9 bases remained unmatched. In germline, CDR1 is MDHEN, CDR2 SYDVKM. The CDR3 contains 16 residues. The CDR3 DNA reads as TGTGCCAGCAGCCCCGGGACAGGGAAAAGCTCCTACGAGCAGTACTTC. It is translated as CASSPGTGKSSYEQYF.

The gene calls are TRBV19 and TRBJ1-1; D call uncertain. There are 16 residues in the CDR3. Deletions cut 5 bases from V and 4 bases from J, with 20 bases between. Germline CDR1 LNHDA, CDR2 SQIVND (reference sequence). The CDR3 bases are TGTGCCAGTAGTTTTGCTTCCCTCCCCGGCAGCACTGAAGCTTTCTTT. This gives the protein CASSFASLPGSTEAFF.

J is TRBJ2-3 and V is TRBV6-4; TRBD2 aligns across 9 bases. The junction had 10 bases not matched to a gene; V was cut back by 0 bases and J by 3 bases. Germline CDR1 reads MRHNA; CDR2 reads SNTAGT. This CDR3 has 18 residues. The CDR3 spells CASSDSDRREGGTDTQYF. The CDR3 DNA reads TGTGCCAGCAGTGACTCAGATAGGCGGGAGGGGGGGACAGATACGCAGTATTTT.

This chain links TRBV27 with TRBJ2-7, with a tentative D call TRBD1 (5 bases). This CDR3 has 15 amino acids. Germline V gives CDR1 MNHEY, CDR2 SMNVEV (reference sequence). Trimming pared 5 bases from V and 3 bases from J, leaving 17 bases between. In DNA, the CDR3 is TGTGCCAGCAGTCCGACAGACCCGGCAAACTACGAGCAGTACTTC. Translation gives CASSPTDPANYEQYF.

This sequence joins TRBV10-2 and TRBJ2-7; D not certain. Germline assignment: CDR1 WSHSY and CDR2 SAAADI. The CDR3 covers 11 residues. Deletions cut 2 bases from V and 7 bases from J, with 6 bases between. For the CDR3, the DNA is TGCGCCAGCAGTGAGGGGTTTGAGCAGTACTTC. Translated: CASSEGFEQYF.

CDR3 loop: CASSPTTNYGYTF. CDR3 bases: TGTGCCAGCAGCCCGACTACTAACTATGGCTACACCTTC. The chain links TRBV6-2 or TRBV6-3 to TRBJ1-2; D not resolved. Trimming removed 6 bases from V and 0 bases from J, with 8 bases in between. Germline CDR1 is MNHEY and CDR2 is SVGEGT. The CDR3 has 13 residues.

This clone showed up just once. The CDR3 DNA reads as TGTGCCAGCAGCGTAGGGGACGACAGGGGCTACGAGCAGTACTTC. Its translation: CASSVGDDRGYEQYF. This chain uses TRBV9 with TRBJ2-7; 8 bases match TRBD1. Looked up from germline, CDR1 is SGDLS and CDR2 is YYNGEE. V shed 0 bases and J 3 bases; nucleotides not matched to a gene: 5. This CDR3 comprises 15 residues.

The CDR3 DNA sequence: TGTGCCAGCAGCTTCGGTACGACAGTTGAGACCCAGTACTTC. This gives the protein CASSFGTTVETQYF. The V gene is TRBV7-8, the J gene TRBJ2-5; D is perhaps TRBD1 (5 bases). V gave up 3 bases and J gave up 5 bases, with 13 bases separating them. This CDR3 has 14 amino acids. Germline CDR1 reads SGHVS; CDR2 reads FQNEAQ.

V usage is TRBV4-1 and J usage is TRBJ1-2; D gene unclear. The CDR3 sequence is 14 residues long. The germline CDR1 and CDR2 sequences are MGHRA and YSYEKL. V gave up 2 bases and J gave up 0 bases, with 7 bases separating them. The CDR3 DNA follows: TGCGCCAGCAGCCAACTCGGGTCTAACTATGGCTACACCTTC. This gives the protein CASSQLGSNYGYTF.

V is TRBV10-3 and J is TRBJ2-7, with TRBD1 matching over 8 bases. Losses at the gene ends were 6 bases for V and 2 bases for J; bases not matched to a gene: 3. This CDR3 region has 13 residues. The V gene's germline CDR1 is ENHRY and CDR2 SYGVKD. CDR3 protein: CAIRVGQAYEQYF. The DNA of the CDR3 is TGTGCCATCAGGGTGGGACAGGCCTACGAGCAGTACTTC.

The genes are TRBV5-4 and TRBJ1-1; 7 bases map to TRBD1. The V segment lost 2 bases and the J segment 2 bases; nucleotides outside the gene matches: 9. Germline lookup yields CDR1 SGHNT and CDR2 YYREEE (reference sequence). The CDR3 totals 16 residues. The CDR3 protein is CASSLQGTLLNTEAFF. The CDR3 region has the DNA TGTGCCAGCAGCTTACAGGGGACGCTCCTAAACACTGAAGCTTTCTTT.

V gene TRBV6-5 combines with J gene TRBJ1-6; D is possibly TRBD1 (6 bases). Germline CDR1 MNHEY, CDR2 SVGAGI. The CDR3 covers 16 residues. V lost 0 bases, J lost 3 bases, and 9 bases lay in between. CDR3: CASSYSNRDYNSPLHF. The CDR3 DNA follows: TGTGCCAGCAGTTACTCGAACAGGGACTATAATTCACCCCTCCACTTT.

The V and J genes are TRBV10-2 and TRBJ2-3; D is perhaps TRBD2 (5 bases). The germline V gene encodes CDR1 WSHSY and CDR2 SAAADI. The ends were cut back, 6 bases at V and 2 bases at J, with 9 bases in the middle. The CDR3 has 13 residues. The CDR3, as DNA: TGCGCCAGCAGCGGACTCGTCACAGATACGCAGTATTTT. Translated: CASSGLVTDTQYF.

J is TRBJ2-2 and V is TRBV30, with D perhaps TRBD2 (5 bases). V was pared by 0 bases and J by 8 bases, with 13 bases between. CDR1 and CDR2 (germline): GTSNPN, SVGIG (reference sequence). The CDR3 extends over 14 amino acids. The CDR3 DNA is TGTGCCTGGAGTGTGGGAGTCGGAAAAGGGGAGCTGTTTTTT. Its protein product is CAWSVGVGKGELFF.

About this clone: At one end the junction does not follow the germline gene, possibly because of a read error. The chain uses TRBV5-6 and TRBJ2-7; maybe TRBD1 (5 bases). Germline V gene sequence: CDR1 SGHDT, CDR2 YYEEEE. The CDR3 loop spans 16 amino acids. CDR3 nucleotide sequence: TGTGCCAGCAGCTTTGGTCAGGGTGGGTCCTCCTCCGAGCAGTACTTC. This encodes CASSFGQGGSSSEQYF.

V and J are TRBV11-2 and TRBJ2-7; 8 bases are shared with TRBD1. Trimming at V came to 2 bases and at J to 4 bases, leaving 10 bases not matched to a gene. The CDR3 length is 16 residues. The germline V gene encodes CDR1 SGHAT and CDR2 FQNNGV. CDR3 DNA sequence: TGTGCCAGCAGCTTATCCCCCTCAGGGGGCAGTTACGAGCAGTACTTC. It yields the protein CASSLSPSGGSYEQYF.

The chain employs TRBV19 and TRBJ2-7; D gene uncertain. V lost 5 bases and J lost 0, with 11 bases in between. This CDR3 is 14 amino acids long. Germline V gene lookup returns CDR1 LNHDA and CDR2 SQIVND (reference sequence). CDR3 amino acids: CASSPPRASYEQYF. CDR3 DNA sequence: TGTGCCAGTAGTCCGCCCCGGGCCTCCTACGAGCAGTACTTC.

This clone appeared once. The chain has TRBV6-5 and TRBJ1-1; 11 bases agree with TRBD1. The junction had 7 bases not matched to a gene; V was cut back by 6 bases and J by 4 bases. The CDR3 is made up of 15 amino acids. Germline V CDR1 and CDR2: MNHEY, SVGAGI. The CDR3 DNA reads as TGTGCCAGCAGGGTTACCGGGACAGGGGGCACTGAAGCTTTCTTT. It specifies CASRVTGTGGTEAFF.

The V call is TRBV5-4, the J call TRBJ1-5; 8 bases map to TRBD1. Germline V lookup: CDR1 SGHNT, CDR2 YYREEE (reference sequence). After removal of 4 bases from V and 4 bases from J, the junction contained 7 bases not matched to a gene. This CDR3 comprises 15 residues. Here the CDR3 reads CASSPGTGINQPQHF. CDR3 bases: TGTGCCAGCAGCCCAGGGACAGGAATTAATCAGCCCCAGCATTTT.

The chain is built from TRBV2 and TRBJ1-1, with D perhaps matching TRBD1 (5 bases). V shed 5 bases and J shed 1 base, with 20 bases lying between them. The length of the CDR3 is 17 residues. Germline lookup yields CDR1 SNHLY and CDR2 FYNNEI. This CDR3 reads CASSLLRGRNGNTEAFF. The CDR3 DNA is TGTGCCAGCAGTCTCTTGCGGGGGAGGAACGGGAACACTGAAGCTTTCTTT. The variable domain in full, completed from reference TRBV2 and TRBJ1-1, reads EPEVTQTPSHQVTQMGQEVILRCVPISNHLYFYWYRQILGQKVEFLVSFYNNEISEKSEIFDDQFSVERPDGSNFTLKIRSTKLEDSAMYFCASSLLRGRNGNTEAFFGQGTRLTVV.

The table lists this clone with a count of one. Other DNA sequences in the sample encode the same CDR3. The chain carries TRBV25-1 and TRBJ1-2, with 7 positions matching TRBD1. Germline V gives CDR1 MGHDK, CDR2 SYGVNS. There are 14 residues in the CDR3. J gave up 0 bases and V 3 bases, and 1 base lay outside the gene matches. Here the CDR3 DNA reads TGTGCCAGCAGTGAGAGGGGGCCTAACTATGGCTACACCTTC. It specifies CASSERGPNYGYTF.

The chain uses TRBV2 and TRBJ2-6; TRBD1 agrees at 7 bases. The length of the CDR3 is 15 residues. Germline CDR1 and CDR2: SNHLY and FYNNEI. Unmatched junction bases numbered 4, after V lost 6 bases and J lost 2 bases. The CDR3 DNA reads as TGTGCCAGCAGACCTGACAGGGCTGGGGCCAACGTCCTGACTTTC. This translates into CASRPDRAGANVLTF.

The chain employs TRBV27 and TRBJ2-7, with a weak D call TRBD2 (6 bases). Germline values: CDR1 MNHEY, CDR2 SMNVEV (reference sequence). The ends were cut back, 8 bases at V and 3 bases at J, with 20 bases in the middle. The CDR3 spans 15 residues. This CDR3 is CASSLSGSGVYEQYF. The CDR3 DNA reads TGTGCCAGCTCACTAAGCGGGTCAGGTGTCTACGAGCAGTACTTC.